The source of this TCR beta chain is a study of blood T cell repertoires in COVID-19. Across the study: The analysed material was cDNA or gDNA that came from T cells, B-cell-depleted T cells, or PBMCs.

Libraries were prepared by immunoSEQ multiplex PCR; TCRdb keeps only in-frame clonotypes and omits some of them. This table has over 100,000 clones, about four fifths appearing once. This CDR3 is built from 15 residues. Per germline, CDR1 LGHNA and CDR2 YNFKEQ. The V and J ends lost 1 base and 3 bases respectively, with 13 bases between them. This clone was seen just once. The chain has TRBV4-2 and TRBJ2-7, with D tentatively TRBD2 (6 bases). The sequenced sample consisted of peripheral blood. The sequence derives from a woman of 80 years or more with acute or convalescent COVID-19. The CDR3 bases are TGTGCCAGCAGCCAAGGAGCGATAGCGGTCTACGAGCAGTACTTC. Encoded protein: CASSQGAIAVYEQYF.